Presented here are 4 T cell receptor beta chains from one specimen sequenced in a study of beta chain features in type 1 diabetes. Antigens for these TCRs are unknown. Expressed TCRB transcripts were sequenced because the entire RNA isolate underwent reverse transcription. Clones were sequenced by immunoSEQ multiplex PCR, and TCRdb holds only the in-frame ones, with some missing. Of 330,000 or so clones in the sample, 10% to 15% are singletons; the top ten hold approximately 0.01%. Regarding the study as a whole: Significant though moderate, a shortening of TCRB CDR3s appeared in all four CD4+ subsets of Type 1 diabetes patients.

Sequencing was carried out using naive CD4+ T cells from blood. The receptors were gathered from a woman in her late teens or twenties with type 1 diabetes.

In this sample, this clone turned up a few times. The gene calls are TRBV4-3 and TRBJ1-1; TRBD1 is a possible D gene (5 bases). V was trimmed by 4 bases and J by 0 bases, leaving 12 bases between them. CDR3 length: 15 residues. Germline CDR1 reads LGHNA; CDR2 reads YSLEER. Here the CDR3 reads CASSPRNRLNTEAFF. The CDR3 coding sequence is TGCGCCAGCAGCCCCAGAAACAGGCTGAACACTGAAGCTTTCTTT.

With respect to this clone: Other DNA sequences of this sample code for an identical CDR3. The chain links TRBV7-2 to TRBJ1-1, with 7 positions matching TRBD1. This CDR3 region has 13 residues. Unmatched junction bases numbered 1, after V lost 4 bases and J lost 2 bases. Per germline, CDR1 SGHTA and CDR2 FQGNSA. Here the CDR3 DNA reads TGTGCCAGCAGCTGGACAGGTAACACTGAAGCTTTCTTT. This translates into CASSWTGNTEAFF.

This clone was counted a few times. The rearrangement links TRBV7-2 to TRBJ2-5; D perhaps matches TRBD1 (6 bases). V lost 5 bases, J lost 2 bases, and 12 bases lay in between. The CDR3 runs 14 residues. Germline CDR1 SGHTA, CDR2 FQGNSA. Here the CDR3 reads CASSPNRVQETQYF. DNA of the CDR3: TGTGCCAGCAGCCCCAACAGGGTGCAAGAGACCCAGTACTTC.

There are a few counts of this clone. This chain uses TRBV29-1 with TRBJ1-1; the D gene is possibly TRBD1 (5 bases). The V end lost 7 bases, the J end lost 1 base, and 13 bases lay between the germline ends. Per the germline V gene, CDR1 is SQVTM and CDR2 is ANQGSEA. The length of the CDR3 is 13 residues. DNA for the CDR3: TGCAGCGCTGCGGGGGGTCCGAACACTGAAGCTTTCTTT. Encoded protein: CSAAGGPNTEAFF.